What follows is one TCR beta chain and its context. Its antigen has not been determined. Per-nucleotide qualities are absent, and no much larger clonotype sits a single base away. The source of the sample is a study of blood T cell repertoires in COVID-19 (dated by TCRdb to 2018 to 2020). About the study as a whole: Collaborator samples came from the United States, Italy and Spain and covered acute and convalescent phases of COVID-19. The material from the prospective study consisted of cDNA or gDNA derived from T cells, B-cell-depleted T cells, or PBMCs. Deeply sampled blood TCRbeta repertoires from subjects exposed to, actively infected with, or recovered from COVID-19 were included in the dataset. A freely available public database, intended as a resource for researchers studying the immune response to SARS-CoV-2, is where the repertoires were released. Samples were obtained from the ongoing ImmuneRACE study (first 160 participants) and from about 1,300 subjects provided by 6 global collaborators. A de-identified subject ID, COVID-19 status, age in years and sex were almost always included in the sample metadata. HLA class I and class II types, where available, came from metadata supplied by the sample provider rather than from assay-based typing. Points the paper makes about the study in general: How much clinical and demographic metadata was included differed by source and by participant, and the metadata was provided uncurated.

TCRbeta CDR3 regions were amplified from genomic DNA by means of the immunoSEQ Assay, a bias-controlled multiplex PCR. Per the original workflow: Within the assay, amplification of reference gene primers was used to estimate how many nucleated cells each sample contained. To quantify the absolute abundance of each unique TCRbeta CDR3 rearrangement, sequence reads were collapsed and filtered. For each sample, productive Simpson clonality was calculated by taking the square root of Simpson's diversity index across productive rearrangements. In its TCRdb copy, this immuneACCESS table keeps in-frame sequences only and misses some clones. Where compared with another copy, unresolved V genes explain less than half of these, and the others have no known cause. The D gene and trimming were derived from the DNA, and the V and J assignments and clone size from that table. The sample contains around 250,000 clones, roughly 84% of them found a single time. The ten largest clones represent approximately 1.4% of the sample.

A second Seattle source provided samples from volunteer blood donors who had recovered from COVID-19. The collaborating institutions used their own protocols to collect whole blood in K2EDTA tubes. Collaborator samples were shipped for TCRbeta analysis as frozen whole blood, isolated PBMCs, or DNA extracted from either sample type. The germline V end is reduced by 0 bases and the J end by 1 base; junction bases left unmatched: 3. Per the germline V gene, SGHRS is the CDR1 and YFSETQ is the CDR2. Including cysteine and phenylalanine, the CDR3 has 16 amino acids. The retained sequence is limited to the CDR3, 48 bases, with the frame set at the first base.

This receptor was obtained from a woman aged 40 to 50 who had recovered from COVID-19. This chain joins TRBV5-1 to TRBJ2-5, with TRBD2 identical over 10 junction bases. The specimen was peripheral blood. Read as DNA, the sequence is TGCGCCAGCAGCTTGGGAGCGGGGGGGTCCCAAGAGACCCAGTACTTC. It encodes CASSLGAGGSQETQYF.